This T cell receptor beta chain was observed in a study of cytomegalovirus exposure and HLA in healthy donors (dated by TCRdb to between 2016 and 2019). Study-level background: An earlier analysis of roughly 610 of the donors reported approximately 260 Gb of sequence data and roughly 120 million unique TCR beta sequences obtained from around 190 million T cells. An early release covering more than 500 HLA-typed donors comprised approximately 290 gigabases of sequencing data and 85 million to 100 million unique TCR sequences. Of the 300 to 500 genotyped donors, 80% to 90% were placed in the genetic ancestry cluster associated with self-reported Caucasian donors. The study aimed to test whether cataloging public T cell receptors could reveal signatures of past pathogen exposure. Using immunosequencing, the study profiled T cell repertoires from about 650 subjects and related those repertoires to cytomegalovirus serostatus. Besides the first cohort of hundreds of subjects, a separate validation cohort made up of 90 to 150 different subjects was used. To predict cytomegalovirus infection status, the study brought together high-throughput TCR immunosequencing, statistical association of individual TCRs with disease status, and machine learning. In a later analysis, previously published TCR beta repertoires from roughly 710 donors were re-analyzed and high-resolution HLA genotyping was added so that TCR occurrence patterns could be studied. In the later analysis, no new phenotypic data were used to find candidate immune exposures; instead, reliance was placed on TCR beta sequences and their occurrence across donors. In an earlier analysis of 587 of the donors, high-throughput TCR beta sequencing was used to judge whether each TCR beta V gene segment behaved as functional or pseudogenic. Donor age, sex, ethnicity and CMV serostatus were compiled alongside the repertoire data. A later genetic analysis took genome-wide SNP genotypes for 398 of the 666 donors and used that subset as a discovery cohort. All discovery cohort repertoires had been generated using a single sequencing platform. Class I and class II HLA loci were covered by the typing at four-digit resolution. The number of donors typed differed by locus, with roughly 620-630 for A, B, C, DRB1 and DQB1, 522 for DQA1, nearly 610 for DPA1, and 472 for DPB1. Because of strong linkage in the cohort, 4 to 6 DR-DQ haplotypes were treated as single units for association and clustering. Across under 500 genotyped donors of the cohort, an average of about 240,000 unique TCR beta nucleotide sequences per donor were sequenced, and 15% to 20% of those sequences were non-productive.

Here is what the overall study found, with its caveats: Linkage disequilibrium might explain the correlated functional status among segregating V segments, but an unknown experimental factor could not be excluded. A later analysis found that TCR association rates varied across HLA loci, with DRB1 alleles showing the most associated TCRs and HLA-C alleles the fewest. A later analysis found that HLA-associated TCR beta chains were more clonally expanded and had lower generation probabilities than equally common non-associated chains. When HLA alleles, especially DR and DQ, strongly co-occurred, attributing TCR associations to individual alleles was difficult. Approximately 18 rarely observed V segments, including chromosome 9 orphons, were excluded from the earlier analysis of a few hundred of the donors because counts were too low. A later analysis found that most CMV-associated TCR beta chains appeared HLA-restricted, with HLA associations seemingly driven largely by CMV exposure. In vitro tests confirmed that three of the cytomegalovirus-associated TCR beta chains recognize cytomegalovirus antigens. The cohort was sequenced for TCR beta chains only, and without alpha or paired-chain data the features that could be detected were limited. Presence/absence analyses assumed roughly uniform sequencing depth across donors, an assumption that may not hold. Because some donors lacked HLA typing at each locus, the association tests relied only on the typed subset. Cytomegalovirus status was reported to be diagnosed by the classifier with high specificity and sensitivity in both the original and validation cohorts. The only immune exposure information available for the cohort was CMV serostatus. Specific HLA alleles were associated with more than 15,000 TCR beta sequences at a false discovery rate of 0.05 in a later analysis. Across donors, most TCR sequences were observed very rarely, whereas some public TCRs were present in many individuals. It was suggested by the authors that the approach could potentially be generalized to other disease states and immunological phenotypes. In a later analysis, several top co-occurrence clusters were reported to appear linked to parvovirus B19, influenza, CMV and Epstein-Barr virus. A total of around 150 TCR beta chains were listed by the study as associated with cytomegalovirus. A further reported finding was that TCR beta sequences accurately predicted the HLA-A and HLA-B alleles for most subjects in the first cohort. In a later genetic analysis, a missense DCLRE1C variant was associated with V-gene and J-gene trimming of TCR beta chains, and the association was replicated in an independent cohort. In an earlier analysis of some 550 of the donors, most TCR beta V segments were observed in productive rearrangements about 90% or about 30% of the time, broadly matching IMGT annotations. A group of highly shared sequence variants was considered likely to be a technical artifact of the sequencing pipeline. A later genetic analysis reported fewer N-insertions in productive TCRs among donors in an Asian-associated ancestry cluster than the roughly 700-donor mean.

In total, 630 or so healthy bone marrow donors made up the cohort. At the time of sampling, all cohort members were nominally healthy, though unrecorded immune exposures were likely present. The donor tested CMV seronegative, placing the donor among the 352 seronegative members of the cohort. Each donor provided a peripheral blood sample, and peripheral blood mononuclear cells were used for TCR beta sequencing. Genomic DNA was extracted from the blood cell samples with the Qiagen DNeasy Blood Extraction Kit. This clone was found once. Its antigen remains undetermined. Per-base qualities were not stored, and no clone one base away is much larger. The library was built by means of the immunoSEQ multiplex PCR assay. The multiplex PCR relied on a mix of 60 forward primers for TCR Vbeta segments and 13 reverse primers for TCR Jbeta segments. The CDR3 region of rearranged TCR beta genes was amplified from genomic DNA by a multiplex PCR assay. The amplified TCR beta libraries were sequenced on the Illumina HiSeq System as 87-base-pair reads. In the paper's pipeline: Across the 500 to 850 repertoires, a later analysis counted roughly 84 million unique TCR beta chains, 9 million to 14 million of which were shared by at least two donors. A nearest-neighbor algorithm error-corrected the raw reads and collapsed the reads into unique sequences, merging closely related sequences to remove PCR and sequencing errors. CDR3 sequences were aligned to IMGT reference sequences to assign V, D and J gene segments. For a sequence to be retained, at least a six-nucleotide match to both a V gene segment and a J gene segment was required. A rearrangement counted as productive if the CDR3 had no stop codons and remained in frame with V and J, and every other rearrangement counted as non-productive. Following IMGT convention, CDR3 was defined as the stretch from the second conserved V-encoded cysteine up to the conserved J-encoded phenylalanine. In an earlier analysis of more than 550 of the donors, sequences lacking an unambiguous match to a single V gene segment were excluded. In an earlier analysis of 450 to 750 of the donors, a V segment was called functional when productive rearrangements were above 56.7%, and segregating when the standard deviation between donors exceeded 5%. A statistical classification framework was built to diagnose cytomegalovirus status from the catalog of TCR beta chain sequences. V and J gene assignment, in a later analysis, came from comparing TCR nucleotide sequences with IMGT/GENE-DB human TR gene sequences. In a later analysis, CDR3 sequences and most-parsimonious VDJ recombination scenarios were assigned using the TCRdist pipeline. In a later analysis, each TCR beta chain was defined by its CDR3 amino acid sequence together with its V-gene family, and reads without a unique V-gene family were excluded. To address suspected cross-contamination and a sequencing artifact, a later analysis removed approximately 600 highly shared, low-generation-probability nucleotide sequences. In a later analysis, a clonal expansion index was calculated for each public chain from normalized within-repertoire ranks of inferred template counts. In a later analysis, generation probabilities were computed with a VDJ recombination model fitted to out-of-frame rearrangements, and the resulting probabilities were checked against IGoR. A later analysis scored TCR-TCR, TCR-HLA and TCR-CMV co-occurrence with hypergeometric tests, applying a repertoire-size bias correction to TCR pairs. False discovery rates were estimated in a later analysis by permuting HLA or CMV assignments 20 times. In a later analysis, co-occurring TCRs were grouped with DBSCAN, and TCRdist sequence similarity was added when clustering was performed within HLA-allele-positive subsets. For co-occurrence clustering, repertoires with fewer than 30,000 or more than 120,000 public chains were excluded, along with roughly 5 repertoires with anomalous nucleotide sharing. TCRdb took over this immuneACCESS table, retaining in-frame rearrangements with V and J assigned. Such tables are incomplete; in checked studies, under half of the missing clones stem from an unresolved V gene, and the remainder is unexplained. The V and J calls and the clone size are those of that table, but D and trimming were determined from the DNA. This sample is represented by roughly 200,000 clones; around 78% of them were singletons. Jointly, the top ten make up 1.5% to 2% of the sample.

This clonotype originated in a man aged 25-45 years in good health and CMV-seronegative. The material sequenced was PBMCs.

The DNA reads TGTGCCAGCACAAAAGGGGAGGGTCAGCCCCAGCATTTT. Its translation is CASTKGEGQPQHF. Here the chain combines TRBV7-9 and TRBJ1-5; tentative D gene TRBD1, with 5 bases matching. V is reduced by 7 bases and J by 6 bases, leaving a spacing of 13 bases between them. The CDR3 goes from the cysteine to the phenylalanine over 13 residues. The DNA shown is the 39-base CDR3, in frame from base 1. The germline V gene (reference sequence) yields SEHNR for CDR1 and FQNEAQ for CDR2.